The entry below describes one T cell receptor (beta chain). Its antigen remains undetermined. No per-base quality is available; no much larger clone lies one base away. The donors were about 40 Caucasian individuals from Russia, aged roughly 6 to 95 years, who were systemically healthy. Each donor gave ten milliliters of peripheral blood, collected into EDTA-treated Vacutainer tubes. Ficoll-Paque density-gradient centrifugation was used to isolate PBMCs, with at least 6.5 million per sample. Total RNA, at least 6 micrograms per sample, was extracted from PBMCs with Trizol reagent. Naive CD45RAhigh/CD27high T cell percentages were measured by flow cytometry on a PBMC aliquot from every donor. The data belong to a study of blood T cells in healthy people across ages (dated by TCRdb to 2014 to 2015). In the study overall: In model experiments, roughly one uniquely barcoded TCR beta cDNA molecule per two T cells was captured by template switching. Age-related changes in TCR beta repertoire diversity were measured in the study by deep sequencing normalized with unique cDNA molecular identifiers. Donors of different ages were randomly distributed across sequencing lanes to avoid experimental bias. Two additional independent replicas of 1 million unique cDNA reads from the same blood draw were analyzed for two donors (one aged 18 to 29 and one aged 80 or older). Four age groups were formed from the donors: young (average roughly 15 years), middle-aged (approximately 41), aged (approximately 60) and long-lived (about 75).

Overall study outcomes, separate from this receptor: Bulk unsorted PBMC profiling prevented conclusive comparison of naive and antigen-experienced compartments. A strong correlation was found between observed TCR beta diversity and the percentage of naive T cells measured by flow cytometry. Total diversity estimates from one million sequenced T cells were considered lower bounds and underestimates. Observed TCR beta diversity per million T cells fell roughly linearly with age, and a significant reduction was already apparent by age roughly 40. The long-lived group showed more naive CD4+ T cells, fewer expanded clones and increased TCR diversity than the aged group, suggesting age selection. The CMV infection status of donors was not known, potentially confounding age-related changes in expanded clonotypes.

Libraries were prepared through 5' RACE. Instrument on record: Illumina HiSeq 2500. The second PCR ran for about 6 to 11 cycles and used a J-beta primer mix along with a sample-barcoded 5' primer. A template-switch 5' adaptor carrying 12 random nucleotides introduced a unique molecular identifier onto each TCR beta cDNA molecule. Each sample yielded at least 2.5 million CDR3-containing paired-end reads. First-strand cDNA was synthesized from all RNA with the Mint cDNA synthesis kit, primed by a TRBC-specific oligonucleotide. After uracil-DNA glycosylase treatment, a first 18-cycle PCR used universal primers M1SS and BC2_uni_R on all cDNA. Per the source publication's procedure: Each sample was normalized by randomly selecting 1 million high-quality reads, each carrying a distinct molecular identifier. Instead of being binned into consensus sequences, reads that shared molecular identifiers were thrown out. CDR3 identification, clonotype clustering and error correction used MiTCR with a Q25 quality threshold and the strictest error-elimination algorithm. A nonparametric unseen species model with Euler transformation was used to estimate a lower bound on total TCR beta diversity. The public reads were quality trimmed at Q25 with fastp and then assembled into clones with MiXCR by TCRdb, keeping productive beta chains. Every CDR3 protein is listed once, alongside the most common genes and DNA of its rows. The authors' filters were not applied to this entry. The table for this sample lists around 1.5 million distinct CDR3 sequences; 34% of them were counted only once. The ten biggest clones cover about 11% of the sample.

The germline V gene gives CDR1 as SNHLY and CDR2 as FYNNEI. Reading from cysteine to phenylalanine, the CDR3 counts 16 amino acids. CDR3 DNA only is kept here, 48 bases in frame from base 1. V ends up 5 bases short and J 6 bases short, with an unmatched junction base count of 10. The sequencing input was blood. The source is a woman in her thirties in good health. The sequence joins TRBV2 to TRBJ2-7, and 13 junction bases match TRBD2. This receptor carries the CDR3 CASSSPRGLAGREQYF. DNA sequence: TGTGCCAGCAGTTCCCCCCGGGGACTAGCGGGGCGCGAGCAGTACTTC.